A selection of T cell receptor beta chains follows, all from one sample in a study of T-cell memory formation after mild COVID-19. TCRdb re-derived calls from the 5' RACE reads in MiXCR, one entry per CDR3 protein. The sample has roughly 480,000 distinct CDR3 sequences, more than 20% seen once. The source material was PBMCs or a T cell subset sorted from them (not recorded which). The receptors derive from an adult woman who had mild COVID-19 (a few samples of this study predate the infection). Cell type and time point are not known. The CDR3 runs from the conserved cysteine through the conserved F or W. The D gene is left open where the match is weak. Size is omitted from some rows. Given values are once, few, many or a class for expanded clones.

j_gene,d_gene,abundance,v_gene,CDR3nt,CDR3aa
TRBJ2-7,.,many,TRBV24-1,TGTGCCACCAGTGACCCCGGGCAGGGGAACTCCTACGAGCAGTACTTC,CATSDPGQGNSYEQYF
TRBJ2-5,.,few,TRBV5-5,TGTGCCAGCAGCTTCATAACAGAAGAGACCCAGTACTTC,CASSFITEETQYF
TRBJ2-2,.,few,TRBV7-2,TGTGCCAGCAGCCCCAGCAAGTGGACGAACACCGGGGAGCTGTTTTTT,CASSPSKWTNTGELFF
TRBJ1-1,.,few,TRBV6-5,TGTGCCAGCAGTTTCAAGTTAATTAGCGAAGCTTTCTTT,CASSFKLISEAFF
TRBJ2-7,.,.,TRBV15,TGTGCCACCAGCCCACCACGACCCGGGAGCGAGCAGTACTTC,CATSPPRPGSEQYF
TRBJ2-1,.,few,TRBV10-3,TGTGCCATCAGTGAGGCTAATGAGCAGTTCTTC,CAISEANEQFF
TRBJ2-6,TRBD2,.,TRBV7-6,TGTGCCAGCAGCTACGGACTAGCGGGGATCAGCTCTGGGGCCAACGTCCTGACTTTC,CASSYGLAGISSGANVLTF
TRBJ2-5,.,.,TRBV7-8,TGTGCCAGCAAAAATCCAGGGAAAGAGACCCAGTACTTC,CASKNPGKETQYF
TRBJ1-1,.,.,TRBV5-6,TGTGCCAGCAGGGGACCCCGAGGCACTGAAGCTTTCTTT,CASRGPRGTEAFF
TRBJ2-1,TRBD2,few,TRBV5-1,TGCGCCAGCAGCGCCCTAGCGGGGGCCGGGAACAATGAGCAGTTCTTC,CASSALAGAGNNEQFF
TRBJ2-7,TRBD1,.,TRBV18,TGTGCCAGCTCATCATCGACAGGGGAATACGAGCAGTACTTC,CASSSSTGEYEQYF